This T cell receptor (beta chain) was recovered during a study of blood T cell repertoires in COVID-19. Overall study context: Samples representing acute and convalescent COVID-19 were sourced from the United States, Italy and Spain. From T cells, B-cell-depleted T cells, or PBMCs came the material, which was cDNA or gDNA.

Per the study methods: Amplified reference gene primers provided the basis for estimating nucleated cell counts. Assay: immunoSEQ multiplex PCR; the TCRdb copy retains only in-frame clones and omits some. The DNA gave D and trimming, while V, J and clone size come from that table. There are fewer than 250,000 clones in the sample; 85% occur only once, and 5.5% to 7.5% lies in the top ten. The CDR3 has 16 amino acids. CDR1 and CDR2 from the germline V gene are MDHEN and SYDVKM. V lost 2 bases, J lost 5 bases, and 3 bases stayed unmatched. Sequenced sample: peripheral blood. This TCR derives from an older woman with active or convalescent COVID-19. This chain joins TRBV28 and TRBJ2-2; 12 bases fit TRBD2. The CDR3 protein is CASSLVGLAGTGELFF. The CDR3 coding sequence is TGTGCCAGCAGTTTAGTAGGACTAGCGGGGACCGGGGAGCTGTTTTTT.